These T cell receptor beta chains were read from a single sample in a study of blood T cell repertoires in COVID-19. Assay: immunoSEQ multiplex PCR; the TCRdb copy retains only in-frame clones and omits some. This table has about 440,000 clones, approximately 88% appearing once. Material for sequencing was peripheral blood. The receptors come from a woman in her forties or fifties with COVID-19, enrolled during active disease. Both conserved end residues are part of each CDR3. The order of the fields is J gene, V gene, D gene, CDR3 DNA, CDR3 protein. D genes are given only for firm matches.

TRBJ1-2 TRBV6-5 TRBD1 TGTGCCAGCAGTTGGACAGGGGGCAATGGAGGCTACACCTTC CASSWTGGNGGYTF
TRBJ1-1 TRBV4-1 . TGCGCCAGCAGCCAAGAGAGGGGCGGACAGAAGATTACTGAAGCTTTCTTT CASSQERGGQKITEAFF
TRBJ1-2 TRBV11-2 TRBD1 TGTGCCAGCAGCTTAGTAGGGCCAACAGGGGCGGATGGCTACACCTTC CASSLVGPTGADGYTF
TRBJ2-7 TRBV30 TRBD1 TGTGCCTGGAGTGTCTACAGGGGGAACGAGCAGTACTTC CAWSVYRGNEQYF
TRBJ2-5 TRBV9 . TGTGCCAGCAGCGTATCCCCAGTAGCGTCGGAAGAGACCCAGTACTTC CASSVSPVASEETQYF
TRBJ1-2 TRBV12-3/TRBV12-4 . TGTGCCAGCAGTTTAGGACAGAACTATGGCTACACCTTC CASSLGQNYGYTF
TRBJ1-2 TRBV6-2/TRBV6-3 . TGTGCCAGCAGTTACACTAAACAGGAGCTCCTCTATGGCTACACCTTC CASSYTKQELLYGYTF
TRBJ2-5 TRBV11-2 TRBD2 TGTGCCAGCAGCCCGTTTAGCGGGGCAGAGACCCAGTACTTC CASSPFSGAETQYF
TRBJ2-3 TRBV9 . TGTGCCAGCAGCGTAGGAGGAGCAGGAACGGGGTATACGCAGTATTTT CASSVGGAGTGYTQYF
TRBJ2-2 TRBV7-9 . TGTGCCAGCGGACTTCACACCGGGGAGCTGTTTTTT CASGLHTGELFF
TRBJ1-1 TRBV5-1 . TGCGCCAGCAGCCCCGGTGGCAGGGATCGGAACACTGAAGCTTTCTTT CASSPGGRDRNTEAFF
TRBJ2-1 TRBV4-2 TRBD2 TGTGCCAGCAGCCATTATCAAGCGGGGGGGAATGAGCAGTTCTTC CASSHYQAGGNEQFF
TRBJ2-7 TRBV5-1 TRBD2 TGCGCCAGCAGCTCCTCCCCCGGGACTAGCGCCGAGCAGTACTTC CASSSSPGTSAEQYF
TRBJ1-2 TRBV27 . TGTGCCAGCAGTTTAGCGGGGGATGGCTACACCTTC CASSLAGDGYTF
TRBJ1-2 TRBV4-2 . TGTGCCAGCAGCCAAGATATCGGGTCAGGGGCACTTTATGGCTACACCTTC CASSQDIGSGALYGYTF
TRBJ1-1 TRBV30 . TGTGCCTGGAGGAAGGGTCCGGGACAAAAGGCTTTCTTT CAWRKGPGQKAFF
TRBJ2-1 TRBV11-2 . TGTGCCAGCAGCTTAGGACAGGTGGTTGGGAATGAGCAGTTCTTC CASSLGQVVGNEQFF
TRBJ1-1 TRBV28 . TGTGCCAGCAGTATCACGCGCATGAACACTGAAGCTTTCTTT CASSITRMNTEAFF